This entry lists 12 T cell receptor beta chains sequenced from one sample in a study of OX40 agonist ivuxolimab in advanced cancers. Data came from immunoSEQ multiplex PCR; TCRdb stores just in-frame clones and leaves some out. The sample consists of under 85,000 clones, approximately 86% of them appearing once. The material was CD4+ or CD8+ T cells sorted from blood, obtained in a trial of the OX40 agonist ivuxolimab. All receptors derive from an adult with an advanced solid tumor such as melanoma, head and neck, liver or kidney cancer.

CDR3 loop: CASSQGPLGQETQYF. In DNA, the CDR3 is TGCGCCAGCAGCCAAGGCCCCTTAGGGCAAGAGACCCAGTACTTC. The chain is built from TRBV4-3 and TRBJ2-5; D remains unclear. The length of the CDR3 is 15 residues. CDR1 is LGHNA and CDR2 is YSLEER in the germline V gene. V was pared by 1 base and J by 2 bases, with 11 bases between.

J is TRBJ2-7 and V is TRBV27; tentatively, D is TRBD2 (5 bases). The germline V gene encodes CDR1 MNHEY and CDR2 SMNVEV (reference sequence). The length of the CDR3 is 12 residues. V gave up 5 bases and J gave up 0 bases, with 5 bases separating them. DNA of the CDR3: TGTGCCAGCAGTCGGGACTCCTACGAGCAGTACTTC. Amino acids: CASSRDSYEQYF.

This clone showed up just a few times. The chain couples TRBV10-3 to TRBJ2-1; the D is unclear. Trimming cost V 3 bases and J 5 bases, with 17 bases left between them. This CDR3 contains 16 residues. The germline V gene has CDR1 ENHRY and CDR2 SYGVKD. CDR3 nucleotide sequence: TGTGCCATCAGTGAATCCCGCCGGCTAGTCAACAATGAGCAGTTCTTC. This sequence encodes CAISESRRLVNNEQFF.

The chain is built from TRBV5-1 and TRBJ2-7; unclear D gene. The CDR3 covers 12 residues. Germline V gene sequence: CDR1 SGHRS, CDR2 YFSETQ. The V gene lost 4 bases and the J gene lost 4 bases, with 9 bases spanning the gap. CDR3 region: CASSALGYEQYF. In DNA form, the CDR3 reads TGCGCCAGCAGCGCCCTAGGTTACGAGCAGTACTTC. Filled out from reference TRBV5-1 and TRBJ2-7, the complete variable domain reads KAGVTQTPRYLIKTRGQQVTLSCSPISGHRSVSWYQQTPGQGLQFLFEYFSETQRNKGNFPGRFSGRQFSNSRSEMNVSTLELGDSALYLCASSALGYEQYFGPGTRLTVT.

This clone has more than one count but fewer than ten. The CDR3 nucleotides are TGCGCCAGCAGCTTGAGTCCAAGCACCGGGGAGCTGTTTTTT. Amino acids: CASSLSPSTGELFF. This rearrangement joins TRBV5-1 to TRBJ2-2; D uncertain. The V and J ends lost 1 base and 4 bases respectively, with 8 bases between them. The CDR3 length is 14 residues. The germline gives CDR1 SGHRS, CDR2 YFSETQ. Full variable domain (remainder filled in from reference TRBV5-1 and TRBJ2-2): KAGVTQTPRYLIKTRGQQVTLSCSPISGHRSVSWYQQTPGQGLQFLFEYFSETQRNKGNFPGRFSGRQFSNSRSEMNVSTLELGDSALYLCASSLSPSTGELFFGEGSRLTVL.

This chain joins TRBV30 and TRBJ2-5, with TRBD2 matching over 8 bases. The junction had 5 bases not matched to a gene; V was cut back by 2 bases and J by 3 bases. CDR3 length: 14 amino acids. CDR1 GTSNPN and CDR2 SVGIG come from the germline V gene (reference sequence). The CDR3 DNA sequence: TGTGCCTGGAGTCGGGGGGGCGTAGAAGAGACCCAGTACTTC. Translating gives CAWSRGGVEETQYF.

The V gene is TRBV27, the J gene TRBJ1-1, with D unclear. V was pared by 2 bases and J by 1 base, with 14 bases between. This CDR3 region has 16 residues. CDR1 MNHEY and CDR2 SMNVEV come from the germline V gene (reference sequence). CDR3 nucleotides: TGTGCCAGCAGTTTAATTGGAACCGTGGGGAACACTGAAGCTTTCTTT. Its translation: CASSLIGTVGNTEAFF.

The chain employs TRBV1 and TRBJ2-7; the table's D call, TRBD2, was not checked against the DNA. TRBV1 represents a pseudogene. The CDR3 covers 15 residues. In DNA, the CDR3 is TGCACCAGCAGCCAAGGTCTAGCGGGAGTATACGAGCAGTACTTC. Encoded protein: CTSSQGLAGVYEQYF.

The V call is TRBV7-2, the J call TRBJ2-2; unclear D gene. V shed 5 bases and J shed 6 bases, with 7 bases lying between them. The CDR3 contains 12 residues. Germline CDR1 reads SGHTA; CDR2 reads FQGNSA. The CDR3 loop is CASSPQAGELFF. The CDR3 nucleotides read TGTGCCAGCAGCCCCCAGGCCGGGGAGCTGTTTTTT.

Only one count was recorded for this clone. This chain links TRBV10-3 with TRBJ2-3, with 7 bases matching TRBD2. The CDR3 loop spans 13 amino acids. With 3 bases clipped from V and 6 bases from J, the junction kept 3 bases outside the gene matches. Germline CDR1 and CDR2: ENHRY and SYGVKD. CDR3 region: CAISEYGGDTQYF. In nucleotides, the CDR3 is TGTGCCATCAGTGAATACGGGGGGGATACGCAGTATTTT.

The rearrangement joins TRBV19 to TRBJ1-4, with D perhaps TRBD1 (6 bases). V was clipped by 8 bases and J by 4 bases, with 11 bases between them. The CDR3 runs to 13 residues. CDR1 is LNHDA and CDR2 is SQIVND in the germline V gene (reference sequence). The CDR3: CASLGQYNEKLFF. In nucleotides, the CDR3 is TGTGCCAGTTTAGGACAGTATAATGAAAAACTGTTTTTT.

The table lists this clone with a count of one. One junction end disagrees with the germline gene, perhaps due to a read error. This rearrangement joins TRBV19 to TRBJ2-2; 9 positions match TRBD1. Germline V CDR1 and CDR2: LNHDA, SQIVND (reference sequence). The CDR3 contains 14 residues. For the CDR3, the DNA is TGTGCCAGTAGTCGGACAGGGGATCCCGGGGGGCTGTTTTTT. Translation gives CASSRTGDPGGLFF.